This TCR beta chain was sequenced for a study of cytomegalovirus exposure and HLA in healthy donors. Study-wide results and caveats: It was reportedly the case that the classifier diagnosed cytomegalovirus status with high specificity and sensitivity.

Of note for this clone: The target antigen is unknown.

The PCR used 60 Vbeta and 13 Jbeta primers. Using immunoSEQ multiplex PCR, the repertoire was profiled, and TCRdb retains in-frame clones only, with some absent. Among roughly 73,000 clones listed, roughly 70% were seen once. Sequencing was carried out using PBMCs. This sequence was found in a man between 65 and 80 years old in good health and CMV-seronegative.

CDR3 DNA: TGTGCCAGCAAGGCACTAACGCTCCACGAGCAGTACTTC. Translating it yields CASKALTLHEQYF. This chain links TRBV6-1 with TRBJ2-7; D gene ambiguous. This CDR3 has 13 amino acids. V shed 7 bases and J shed 5 bases, with 15 bases lying between them. Germline assignment: CDR1 MNHNS and CDR2 SASEGT.